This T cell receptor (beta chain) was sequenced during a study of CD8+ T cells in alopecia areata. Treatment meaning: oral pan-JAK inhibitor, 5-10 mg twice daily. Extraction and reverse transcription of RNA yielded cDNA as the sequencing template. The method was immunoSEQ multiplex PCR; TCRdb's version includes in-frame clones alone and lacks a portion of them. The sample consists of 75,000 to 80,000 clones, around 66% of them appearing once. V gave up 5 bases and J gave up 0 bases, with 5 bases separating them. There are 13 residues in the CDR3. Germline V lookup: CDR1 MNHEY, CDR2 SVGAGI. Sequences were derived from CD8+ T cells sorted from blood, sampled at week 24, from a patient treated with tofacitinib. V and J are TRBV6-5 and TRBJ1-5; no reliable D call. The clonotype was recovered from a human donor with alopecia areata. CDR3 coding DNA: TGTGCCAGCAGTCCATATAGCAATCAGCCCCAGCATTTT. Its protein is CASSPYSNQPQHF.